This T cell receptor (beta chain) was retrieved from a study of low-dose radiotherapy and immunotherapy resistance in tumors. Study-level background: Both drugs were delivered intravenously to patients (nivolumab 240 mg every two weeks and ipilimumab 1 mg/kg every six weeks). Every two weeks, cyclophosphamide 200 mg/m2 was infused one day before radiation plus immunotherapy.

Gene-specific TRAV and TRBV primers were used for first-strand cDNA, covering alpha and beta chains. For amplifying TCRs, the PCR ran for around 20 cycles with Phusion, which was used together with a constant-region primer and the adapter on the V primers. TCRdb passed the reads through MiXCR, listing each CDR3 protein once. The sample contains approximately 46,000 distinct CDR3 sequences, less than 30% of which appear only once. Time point specified: after trial treatment. Sample treatment: LDRT plus nivolumab, ipilimumab, low-dose cyclophosphamide and aspirin (RACIN trial). The donors' treatment consisted of nivolumab, ipilimumab, aspirin, low-dose cyclophosphamide and low-dose radiotherapy. Eligibility was restricted to patients presenting with advanced solid tumors that lacked tumor-infiltrating lymphocytes. CDR3 length equals 13 residues. Trimming took 5 bases from V and 4 from J; bases not matched to a gene: 2.

The origin of this receptor is a male donor with prostate cancer. The gene calls are TRBV12-3 or TRBV12-4 and TRBJ1-5, with 7 nucleotides matching TRBD1. The sequences come from PBMCs, collected after low-dose radiotherapy plus immunotherapy. CDR3 residues: CASSRTGNQPQHF. DNA of the CDR3: TGTGCCAGCAGTCGGACAGGAAATCAGCCCCAGCATTTT.